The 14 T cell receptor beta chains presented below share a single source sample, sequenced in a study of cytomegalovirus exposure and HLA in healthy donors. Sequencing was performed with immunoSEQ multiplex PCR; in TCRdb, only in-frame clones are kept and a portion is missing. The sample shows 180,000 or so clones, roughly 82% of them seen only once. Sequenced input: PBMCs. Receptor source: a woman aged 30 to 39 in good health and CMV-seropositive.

The CDR3 loop is CASSFGAGTGNAFF. The CDR3, as DNA: TGTGCCAGCAGTTTTGGTGCAGGGACAGGGAACGCTTTCTTT. The chain employs TRBV28 and TRBJ1-1, with 9 positions matching TRBD1. There are 14 residues in the CDR3. J gave up 11 bases and V 3 bases, and 10 bases lay outside the gene matches. The germline V gene encodes CDR1 MDHEN and CDR2 SYDVKM.

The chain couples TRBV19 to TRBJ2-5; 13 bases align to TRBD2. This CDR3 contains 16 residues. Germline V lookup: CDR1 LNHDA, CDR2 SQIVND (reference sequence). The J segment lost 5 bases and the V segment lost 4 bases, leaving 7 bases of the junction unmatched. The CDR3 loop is CASSTGTSGILETQYF. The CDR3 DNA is TGTGCCAGTAGTACCGGGACTAGCGGGATTCTGGAGACCCAGTACTTC.

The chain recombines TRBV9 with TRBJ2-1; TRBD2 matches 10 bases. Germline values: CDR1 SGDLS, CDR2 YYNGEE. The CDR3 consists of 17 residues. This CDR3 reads CAGGGASGSRSYNEQFF. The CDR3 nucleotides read TGTGCAGGAGGGGGGGCTAGCGGGAGCCGCTCCTACAATGAGCAGTTCTTC.

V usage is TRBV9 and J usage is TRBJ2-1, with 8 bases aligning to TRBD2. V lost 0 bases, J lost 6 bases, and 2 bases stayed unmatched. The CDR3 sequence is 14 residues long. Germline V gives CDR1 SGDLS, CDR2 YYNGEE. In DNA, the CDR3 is TGTGCCAGCAGCGTAGGAGCGGGAGCCAATGAGCAGTTCTTC. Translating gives CASSVGAGANEQFF.

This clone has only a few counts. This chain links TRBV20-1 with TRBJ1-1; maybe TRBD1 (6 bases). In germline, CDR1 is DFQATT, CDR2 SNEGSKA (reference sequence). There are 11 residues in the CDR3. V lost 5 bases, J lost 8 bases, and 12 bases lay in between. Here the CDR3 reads CSAPGEGEAFF. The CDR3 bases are TGCAGTGCTCCAGGGGAGGGGGAAGCTTTCTTT.

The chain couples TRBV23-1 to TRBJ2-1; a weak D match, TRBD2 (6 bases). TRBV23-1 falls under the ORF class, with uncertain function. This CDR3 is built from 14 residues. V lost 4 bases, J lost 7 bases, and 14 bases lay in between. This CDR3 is CASSPWTEGNEQFF. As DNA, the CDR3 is TGCGCCAGCAGTCCTTGGACGGAGGGGAATGAGCAGTTCTTC.

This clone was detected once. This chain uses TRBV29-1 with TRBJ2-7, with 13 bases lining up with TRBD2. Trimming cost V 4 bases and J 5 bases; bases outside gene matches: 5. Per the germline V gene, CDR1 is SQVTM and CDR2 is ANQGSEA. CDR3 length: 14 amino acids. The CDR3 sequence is CSVARTSGRNEQYF. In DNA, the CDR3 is TGCAGCGTTGCGCGGACTAGCGGGAGAAACGAGCAGTACTTC.

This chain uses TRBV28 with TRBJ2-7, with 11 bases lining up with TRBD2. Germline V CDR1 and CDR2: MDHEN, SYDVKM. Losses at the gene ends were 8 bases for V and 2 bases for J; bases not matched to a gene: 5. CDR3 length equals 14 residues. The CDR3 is CASRGTSGTYEQYF. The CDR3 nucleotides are TGTGCCAGCCGAGGGACTAGCGGAACCTACGAGCAGTACTTC.

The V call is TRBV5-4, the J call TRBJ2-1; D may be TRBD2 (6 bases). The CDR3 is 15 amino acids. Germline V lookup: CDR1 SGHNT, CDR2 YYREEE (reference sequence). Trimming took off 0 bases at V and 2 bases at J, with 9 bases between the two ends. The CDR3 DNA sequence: TGTGCCAGCAGCTTGGTACTAGCCCCCTACAATGAGCAGTTCTTC. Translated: CASSLVLAPYNEQFF.

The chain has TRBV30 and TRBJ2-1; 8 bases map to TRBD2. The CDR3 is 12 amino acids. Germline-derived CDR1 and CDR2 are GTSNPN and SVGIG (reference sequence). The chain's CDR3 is CVSAREVGEQFF. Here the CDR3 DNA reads TGTGTTTCTGCGCGGGAGGTCGGGGAGCAGTTCTTC.

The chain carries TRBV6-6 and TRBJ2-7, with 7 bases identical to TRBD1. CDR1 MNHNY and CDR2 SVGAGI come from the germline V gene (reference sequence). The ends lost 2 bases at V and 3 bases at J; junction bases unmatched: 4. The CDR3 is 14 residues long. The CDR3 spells CASSYPGQRYEQYF. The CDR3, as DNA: TGTGCCAGCAGTTACCCGGGACAGCGCTACGAGCAGTACTTC.

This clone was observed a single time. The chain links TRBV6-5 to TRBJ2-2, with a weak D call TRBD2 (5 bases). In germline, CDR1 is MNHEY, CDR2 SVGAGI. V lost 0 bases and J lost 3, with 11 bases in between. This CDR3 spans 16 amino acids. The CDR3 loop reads CASSYSRALHTGELFF. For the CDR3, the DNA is TGTGCCAGCAGTTACTCGAGGGCCCTCCACACCGGGGAGCTGTTTTTT.

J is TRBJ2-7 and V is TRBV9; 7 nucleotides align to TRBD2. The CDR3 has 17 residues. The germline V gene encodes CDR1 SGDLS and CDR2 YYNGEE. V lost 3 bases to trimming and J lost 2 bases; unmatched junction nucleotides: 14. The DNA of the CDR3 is TGTGCCAGCAGCGCGGGGGGTTGGACTAGAATCCCCTACGAGCAGTACTTC. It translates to CASSAGGWTRIPYEQYF.

DNA of the CDR3: TGTGCCAGCAGCTTAGGGCCCGACACTGAAGCTTTCTTT. Its protein is CASSLGPDTEAFF. The J gene is TRBJ1-1, the V gene TRBV7-3; D is unresolved. CDR1 is SGHTA, CDR2 FQGTGA, per germline. Trimming shortened V by 2 bases and J by 3 bases, and 7 bases separated the two germline ends. The CDR3 contains 13 residues. The variable domain in full, completed from reference TRBV7-3 and TRBJ1-1, reads GAGVSQTPSNKVTEKGKYVELRCDPISGHTALYWYRQSLGQGPEFLIYFQGTGAADDSGLPNDRFFAVRPEGSVSTLKIQRTERGDSAVYLCASSLGPDTEAFFGQGTRLTVV.